This T cell receptor beta chain is drawn from a study of OX40 agonist ivuxolimab in advanced cancers. Study as a whole: Anti-PD-1, anti-PD-L1 or anti-CTLA-4 therapy given earlier was allowed, and 40% had some. Overall study findings and caveats: Compared with CD4+, CD8+ T cells on average had more expanded clones.

With respect to this clone: The antigen remains unidentified.

The ends lost 2 bases at V and 12 bases at J; junction bases unmatched: 9. The CDR3 is 15 amino acids. Germline CDR1 and CDR2: SGHVS and FQNEAQ. Excluded were patients having autoimmune disease history or systemic immunosuppression. Blood draws occurred at baseline, cycle 4 day 1, and cycle 7 day 1. TCRdb's copy holds only in-frame clones and misses some; the assay was immunoSEQ multiplex PCR. The sample carries about 71,000 clones, 91% recorded once. This material consisted of CD4+ or CD8+ T cells sorted from blood, taken in a trial of the OX40 agonist ivuxolimab. V gene TRBV7-8 combines with J gene TRBJ2-1, with TRBD2 matching 11 bases. This sequence originates from an adult with an advanced solid tumor such as melanoma, head and neck, liver or kidney cancer. The chain's CDR3 is CASSLIAGGSEGQFF. The CDR3, as DNA: TGTGCCAGCAGCTTAATAGCGGGAGGGTCGGAAGGGCAGTTCTTC.